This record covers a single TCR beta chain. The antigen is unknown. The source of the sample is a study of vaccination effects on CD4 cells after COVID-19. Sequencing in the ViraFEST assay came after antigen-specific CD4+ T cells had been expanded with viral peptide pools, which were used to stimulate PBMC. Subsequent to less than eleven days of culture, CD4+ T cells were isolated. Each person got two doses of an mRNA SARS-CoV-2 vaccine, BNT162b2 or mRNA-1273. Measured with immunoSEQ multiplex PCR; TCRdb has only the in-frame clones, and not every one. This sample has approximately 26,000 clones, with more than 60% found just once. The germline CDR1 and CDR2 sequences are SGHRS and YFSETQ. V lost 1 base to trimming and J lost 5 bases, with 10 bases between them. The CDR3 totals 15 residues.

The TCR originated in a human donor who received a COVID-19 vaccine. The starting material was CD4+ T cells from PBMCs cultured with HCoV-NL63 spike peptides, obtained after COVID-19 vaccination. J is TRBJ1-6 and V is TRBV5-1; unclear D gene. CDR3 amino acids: CASSLRGLDNSPLHF. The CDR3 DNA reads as TGCGCCAGCAGCTTGCGTGGTTTGGATAATTCACCCCTCCACTTT.